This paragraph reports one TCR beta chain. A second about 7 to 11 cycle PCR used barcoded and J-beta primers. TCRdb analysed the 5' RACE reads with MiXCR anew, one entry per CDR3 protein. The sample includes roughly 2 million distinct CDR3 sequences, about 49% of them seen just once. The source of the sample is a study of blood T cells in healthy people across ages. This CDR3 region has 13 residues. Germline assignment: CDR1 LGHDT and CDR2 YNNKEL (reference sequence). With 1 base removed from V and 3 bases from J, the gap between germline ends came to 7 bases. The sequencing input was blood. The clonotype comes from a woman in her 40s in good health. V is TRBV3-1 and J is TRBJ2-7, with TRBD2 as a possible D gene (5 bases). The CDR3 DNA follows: TGTGCCAGCAGCCAAGGGGAGTACTACGAGCAGTACTTC. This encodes CASSQGEYYEQYF.